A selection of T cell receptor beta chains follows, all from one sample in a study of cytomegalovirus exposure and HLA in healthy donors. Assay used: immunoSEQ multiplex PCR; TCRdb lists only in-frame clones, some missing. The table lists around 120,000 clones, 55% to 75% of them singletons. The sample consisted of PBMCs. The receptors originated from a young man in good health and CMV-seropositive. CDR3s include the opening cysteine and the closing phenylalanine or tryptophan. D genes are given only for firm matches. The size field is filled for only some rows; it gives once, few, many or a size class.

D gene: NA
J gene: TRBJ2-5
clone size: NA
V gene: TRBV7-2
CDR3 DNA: TGTGCCAGCAGCCCGGGACGGGAGTTCGAGACCCAGTACTTC
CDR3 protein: CASSPGREFETQYF

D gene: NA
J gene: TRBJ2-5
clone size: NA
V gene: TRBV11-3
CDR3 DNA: TGTGCCAGCAGCTCAGGAGGGCAGCCCACGGAGACCCAGTACTTC
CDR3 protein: CASSSGGQPTETQYF

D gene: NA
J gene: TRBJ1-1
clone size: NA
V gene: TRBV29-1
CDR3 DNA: TGCAGCGTTGAGTTGTGGGCCGGAGGGAACACTGAAGCTTTCTTT
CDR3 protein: CSVELWAGGNTEAFF

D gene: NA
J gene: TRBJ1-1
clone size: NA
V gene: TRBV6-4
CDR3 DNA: TGTGCCAGCAGTGACTCGAATGGAATGGGCCGGGGGTATGAAGCTTTCTTT
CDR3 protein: CASSDSNGMGRGYEAFF

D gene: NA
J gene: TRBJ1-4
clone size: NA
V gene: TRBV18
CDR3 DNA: TGTGCCAGCTCACCACGCTCGATGGAGGATGAAAAACTGTTTTTT
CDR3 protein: CASSPRSMEDEKLFF

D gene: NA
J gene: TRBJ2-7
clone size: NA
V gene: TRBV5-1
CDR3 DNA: TGCGCCAGCAGCTCGACAGGTATATCCTACGAGCAGTACTTC
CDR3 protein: CASSSTGISYEQYF

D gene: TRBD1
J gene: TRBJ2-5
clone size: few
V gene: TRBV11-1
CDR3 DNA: TGTGCCAGCAGCTTAGGGCGGACAGGGAGCGCGGAGACCCAGTACTTC
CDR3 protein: CASSLGRTGSAETQYF

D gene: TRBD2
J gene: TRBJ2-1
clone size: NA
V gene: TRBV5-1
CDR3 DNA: TGCGCCAGCAGCCTGAGGAGCGGGAGCTCCTACAATGAGCAGTTCTTC
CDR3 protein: CASSLRSGSSYNEQFF

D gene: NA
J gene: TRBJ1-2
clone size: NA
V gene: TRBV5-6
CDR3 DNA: TGTGCCAGCAGCCCGACGGAGGGCTATGGCTACACCTTC
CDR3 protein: CASSPTEGYGYTF

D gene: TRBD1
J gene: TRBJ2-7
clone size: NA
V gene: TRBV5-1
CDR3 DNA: TGCGCCAGCAGCCACCTGACAGGGGGTGGGTACGAGCAGTACTTC
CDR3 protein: CASSHLTGGGYEQYF

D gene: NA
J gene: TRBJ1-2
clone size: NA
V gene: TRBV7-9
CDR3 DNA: TGTGCCAGCAGCGAATTACTTGGCTACACCTTC
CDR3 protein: CASSELLGYTF

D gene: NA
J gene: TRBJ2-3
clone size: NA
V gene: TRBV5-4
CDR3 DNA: TGTGCCAGCAGCTTGGCAGGGGTGCCAGATACGCAGTATTTT
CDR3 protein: CASSLAGVPDTQYF

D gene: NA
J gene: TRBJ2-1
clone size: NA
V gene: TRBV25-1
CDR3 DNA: TGTGCCAGCAGTGAATCTAGCCTCGATGAGCAGTTCTTC
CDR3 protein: CASSESSLDEQFF

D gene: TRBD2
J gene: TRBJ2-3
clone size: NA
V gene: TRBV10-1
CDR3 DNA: TGCGCCAGCAGTGAGGATCTAGCGGGAGGCCCTACAGATACGCAGTATTTT
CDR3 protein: CASSEDLAGGPTDTQYF

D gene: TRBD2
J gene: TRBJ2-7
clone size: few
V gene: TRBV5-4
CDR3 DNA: TGTGCCAGCAGCCCCGGACTAGCGAAGTACGAGCAGTACTTC
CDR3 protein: CASSPGLAKYEQYF

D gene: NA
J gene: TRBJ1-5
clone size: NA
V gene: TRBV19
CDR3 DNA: TGTGCCAGTAGTATAGTTTTAGCTAGCAATCAGCCCCAGCATTTT
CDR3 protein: CASSIVLASNQPQHF